Following are 11 T cell receptor beta chains from one sample sequenced in a study of T cell responses to AZD1222 COVID-19 vaccine. Assay: immunoSEQ multiplex PCR; the TCRdb copy retains only in-frame clones and omits some. This table holds around 71,000 clones, roughly 80% found once. The sequencing used peripheral blood, collected on day 0 of AZD1222 vaccination. The receptors were sampled from an adult in good health.

This rearrangement joins TRBV7-2 to TRBJ2-3; D gene unclear. Looked up from germline, CDR1 is SGHTA and CDR2 is FQGNSA. This CDR3 region has 15 residues. Trimming shortened V by 5 bases and J by 2 bases, and 14 bases separated the two germline ends. The chain's CDR3 is CASSPLRLDTDTQYF. The CDR3 DNA is TGTGCCAGCAGCCCTCTAAGGTTAGACACAGATACGCAGTATTTT.

The J gene is TRBJ1-5, the V gene TRBV4-3, with TRBD1 as a possible D gene (6 bases). CDR1 is LGHNA and CDR2 is YSLEER in the germline V gene. CDR3 length: 16 residues. V gave up 4 bases and J gave up 1 base, with 14 bases separating them. CDR3 bases: TGCGCCAGCAGCCCAGGGGTCGGGGACAGCAATCAGCCCCAGCATTTT. Translated: CASSPGVGDSNQPQHF.

This clone was found once. The chain combines TRBV27 with TRBJ1-3, with D hard to call. Between the trimmed V and J ends, which lost 6 bases and 0 bases, there was a span of 6 bases. Germline lookup yields CDR1 MNHEY and CDR2 SMNVEV (reference sequence). The CDR3 runs to 13 residues. CDR3 bases: TGTGCCAGCAGACCGGGCTCTGGAAACACCATATATTTT. Protein sequence: CASRPGSGNTIYF.

There are a few counts of this clone. In DNA form, the CDR3 reads TGTGCCAGCAGCCCGGGACACCAGGAGCAGTTCTTC. It yields the protein CASSPGHQEQFF. The V call is TRBV5-5, the J call TRBJ2-1; TRBD1 might be the D (6 bases). CDR1 SGHKS and CDR2 YYEKEE come from the germline V gene (reference sequence). This CDR3 contains 12 residues. Trimming pared 4 bases from V and 10 bases from J, leaving 12 bases between.

This chain connects TRBV15 to TRBJ2-1, with D unresolved. V dropped 0 bases and J dropped 4 bases, with 10 bases sitting between them. The CDR3 covers 15 residues. The germline gives CDR1 LNHNV, CDR2 YYDKDF (reference sequence). The CDR3 DNA reads as TGTGCCACCAGCAGAGATTTGGAGTTATACAATGAGCAGTTCTTC. Its protein is CATSRDLELYNEQFF.

The rearrangement uses TRBV18 and TRBJ1-1; D gene unclear. Trimming removed 2 bases at V and 5 bases at J, with 12 bases between. Germline V CDR1 and CDR2: KGHSH, LQKENI. This CDR3 is built from 14 residues. DNA for the CDR3: TGTGCCAGCTCACCATATAAGGGAGGGACTGAAGCTTTCTTT. This gives the protein CASSPYKGGTEAFF.

The chain has TRBV6-2 or TRBV6-3 and TRBJ2-5; D gene unclear. This CDR3 has 19 amino acids. From germline, CDR1 is MNHEY and CDR2 SVGEGT. Trimming shortened V by 2 bases and J by 0 bases, and 22 bases separated the two germline ends. The CDR3 reads CASSYPTDSILMYQETQYF. DNA of the CDR3: TGTGCCAGCAGTTACCCTACCGACTCGATTCTAATGTACCAAGAGACCCAGTACTTC.

The chain uses TRBV7-8 and TRBJ2-1; 8 nucleotides line up with TRBD2. The CDR3 is made up of 15 amino acids. V lost 1 base to trimming and J lost 7 bases; unmatched junction nucleotides: 6. Germline V gene data show CDR1 as SGHVS and CDR2 as FQNEAQ. The CDR3 bases are TGTGCCAGCAGCTTAGTTACGGGAGGGCGAAATGAGCAGTTCTTC. Protein: CASSLVTGGRNEQFF.

The chain carries TRBV27 and TRBJ2-1; 13 bases agree with TRBD2. Unmatched junction bases numbered 6, after V lost 4 bases and J lost 6 bases. The CDR3 runs to 16 residues. The germline gives CDR1 MNHEY, CDR2 SMNVEV (reference sequence). CDR3 sequence (DNA): TGTGCCAGCAGTTCAGGACTAGCGGGAGCCCCCAATGAGCAGTTCTTC. As protein: CASSSGLAGAPNEQFF.

V is TRBV23-1 and J is TRBJ2-1; 7 bases align to TRBD1. TRBV23-1 belongs to the ORF category, with a function that is uncertain. V shed 1 base, J shed 0 bases, and the junction held 18 bases outside the gene matches. CDR3 length: 21 amino acids. Here the CDR3 reads CASSQLKGRDSGNSSYNEQFF. For the CDR3, the DNA is TGCGCCAGCAGTCAATTAAAAGGCCGGGACAGTGGAAACAGCTCCTACAATGAGCAGTTCTTC.

J is TRBJ2-3 and V is TRBV7-3; 7 bases agree with TRBD2. This CDR3 is built from 15 residues. Germline V gene data show CDR1 as SGHTA and CDR2 as FQGTGA. Unmatched junction bases numbered 5, after V lost 5 bases and J lost 0 bases. The CDR3 nucleotides read TGTGCCAGCAGCCAGCTGGGACTAAGCACAGATACGCAGTATTTT. Residues: CASSQLGLSTDTQYF.